Below, 22 T cell receptor beta chains from the same sample are listed, as sequenced in a study of early T cells in non-severe SARS-CoV-2 infection. One entry per CDR3 protein, called by TCRdb with MiXCR from the 5' RACE reads. The sample has around 70,000 distinct CDR3 sequences, 9% to 15% seen once; the top ten hold about 3.9%. The specimen was whole blood. These receptors originate from an adult who was a healthcare worker with PCR-confirmed SARS-CoV-2 infection or an uninfected control (not recorded which).

This clonotype was seen a few times. The chain combines TRBV9 with TRBJ1-3; D remains ambiguous. In germline, CDR1 is SGDLS, CDR2 YYNGEE. Trimming pared 0 bases from V and 0 bases from J, leaving 7 bases between. The length of the CDR3 is 15 residues. CDR3 sequence: CASSVDEVSGNTIYF. Here the CDR3 DNA reads TGTGCCAGCAGCGTAGATGAGGTCTCTGGAAACACCATATATTTT.

This clonotype has a handful of counts. The chain links TRBV29-1 to TRBJ2-7; no reliable D call. V was clipped by 7 bases and J by 7 bases, with 20 bases between them. CDR1 SQVTM and CDR2 ANQGSEA come from the germline V gene. The CDR3 consists of 13 residues. CDR3: CSASRASMGEQYF. The CDR3 DNA reads TGCAGCGCCTCTCGGGCCAGCATGGGAGAGCAGTACTTC.

The chain has TRBV5-1 and TRBJ1-1; D may be TRBD1 (6 bases). CDR1 SGHRS and CDR2 YFSETQ come from the germline V gene. V was cut by 3 bases and J by 1 base, with 10 bases left in between. The CDR3 is made up of 14 amino acids. CDR3 sequence: CASSSGQPNTEAFF. CDR3 nucleotide sequence: TGCGCCAGCAGCTCGGGACAACCGAACACTGAAGCTTTCTTT.

There are a few counts of this clonotype. The genes are TRBV12-3 or TRBV12-4 and TRBJ2-5, with no clear D. V gave up 1 base and J gave up 6 bases, with 12 bases separating them. This CDR3 spans 14 amino acids. CDR3: CASSLVVGRKTQYF. The DNA for the CDR3 is TGTGCCAGCAGTTTAGTCGTCGGCAGAAAGACCCAGTACTTC.

This chain links TRBV25-1 with TRBJ2-7; no clear D. Germline assignment: CDR1 MGHDK and CDR2 SYGVNS. V was clipped by 4 bases and J by 3 bases, with 4 bases between them. The CDR3 has 11 residues. Here the CDR3 reads CASSGLYEQYF. CDR3 nucleotides: TGTGCCAGCAGTGGACTCTACGAGCAGTACTTC.

This clonotype was picked up many times. The chain has TRBV2 and TRBJ2-3, with D perhaps matching TRBD2 (6 bases). This CDR3 contains 17 residues. V lost 0 bases and J lost 5, with 18 bases in between. Germline-derived CDR1 and CDR2 are SNHLY and FYNNEI. The CDR3 loop reads CASSEAGTDLDGDTQYF. The CDR3 coding sequence is TGTGCCAGCAGTGAAGCTGGGACTGACCTAGACGGAGATACGCAGTATTTT. The entire variable domain, with the rest obtained from reference TRBV2 and TRBJ2-3, is as follows: EPEVTQTPSHQVTQMGQEVILRCVPISNHLYFYWYRQILGQKVEFLVSFYNNEISEKSEIFDDQFSVERPDGSNFTLKIRSTKLEDSAMYFCASSEAGTDLDGDTQYFGPGTRLTVL.

This clonotype was picked up many times. The chain is built from TRBV27 and TRBJ2-2, with 7 bases lining up with TRBD2. The germline gives CDR1 MNHEY, CDR2 SMNVEV (reference sequence). The CDR3 length is 18 residues. The V gene end was trimmed by 5 bases and the J gene end by 0 bases; junction bases not matched to a gene: 12. This CDR3 reads CASSPRGGGSSNTGELFF. The CDR3 bases are TGTGCCAGCAGTCCTCGAGGCGGCGGGAGTTCGAACACCGGGGAGCTGTTTTTT.

The CDR3 nucleotides are TGTGCCACCAACCCCGGGGGAGTAGCGGGATCCTACAATGAGCAGTTCTTC. Protein sequence: CATNPGGVAGSYNEQFF. The chain couples TRBV15 to TRBJ2-1; 8 bases align to TRBD2. V shed 7 bases and J 1 base; nucleotides not matched to a gene: 12. The CDR3 has 17 amino acids. Germline CDR1 is LNHNV and CDR2 is YYDKDF (reference sequence).

The chain uses TRBV28 and TRBJ2-7, with TRBD1 matching 7 bases. Germline V gene lookup returns CDR1 MDHEN and CDR2 SYDVKM. The trim removed 6 bases at V and 3 bases at J, leaving 11 bases unmatched. The CDR3 is made up of 15 amino acids. The CDR3 nucleotides read TGTGCCAGCAGCCCCGGACAGGTTTCTATCTACGAGCAGTACTTC. Protein sequence: CASSPGQVSIYEQYF.

The chain carries TRBV4-2 and TRBJ1-2; the D gene is possibly TRBD1 (6 bases). The CDR3 runs 14 residues. In germline, CDR1 is LGHNA, CDR2 YNFKEQ. The V and J ends lost 4 bases and 7 bases respectively, with 16 bases between them. CDR3 coding DNA: TGTGCCAGCAGCCCTTCGGAACAGGGAAGTGGCTACACCTTC. This sequence encodes CASSPSEQGSGYTF.

There are a few counts of this clonotype. J is TRBJ2-3 and V is TRBV6-5; 8 bases are a match to TRBD2. Germline V gives CDR1 MNHEY, CDR2 SVGAGI. The CDR3 runs to 15 residues. J gave up 5 bases and V 8 bases, and 12 bases lay outside the gene matches. The CDR3: CASSAGGVLVDTQYF. CDR3 DNA: TGTGCCAGCTCTGCCGGGGGGGTCTTGGTAGATACGCAGTATTTT.

The genes are TRBV5-4 and TRBJ2-5; the match to TRBD2 covers 9 bases. J lost 5 bases, V lost 1 base, and 12 bases had no gene match. Looked up from germline, CDR1 is SGHNT and CDR2 is YYREEE (reference sequence). The CDR3 runs 17 residues. The DNA for the CDR3 is TGTGCCAGCAGCTTGAACCCCGTAGCGGGAGAGGGGGAGACCCAGTACTTC. It encodes CASSLNPVAGEGETQYF.

In this sample, this clonotype turned up many times. The chain recombines TRBV5-1 with TRBJ2-2, with 12 bases matching TRBD2. Germline V gives CDR1 SGHRS, CDR2 YFSETQ. The CDR3 is made up of 16 amino acids. The V segment lost 0 bases and the J segment 7 bases; nucleotides outside the gene matches: 4. In DNA, the CDR3 is TGCGCCAGCAGCTTGGGCCGGACTAGCGGGATCGGGGAGCTGTTTTTT. It encodes CASSLGRTSGIGELFF.

This clonotype was observed at least ten times. V is TRBV5-1 and J is TRBJ2-7, with D hard to call. The V end was cut by 0 bases, the J end by 2 bases, with 9 bases between. The CDR3 extends over 14 amino acids. Germline-derived CDR1 and CDR2 are SGHRS and YFSETQ. The CDR3: CASSLVVSPYEQYF. CDR3 coding DNA: TGCGCCAGCAGCTTGGTTGTCAGCCCCTACGAGCAGTACTTC.

The chain has TRBV6-5 and TRBJ2-5, with 11 bases lining up with TRBD2. The CDR3 runs to 17 residues. Germline V gene lookup returns CDR1 MNHEY and CDR2 SVGAGI. With 5 bases clipped from V and 4 bases from J, the junction kept 12 bases outside the gene matches. The CDR3 reads CASSPRRLAGSAETQYF. The CDR3, as DNA: TGTGCCAGCAGTCCTCGGAGACTAGCGGGAAGTGCAGAGACCCAGTACTTC.

The rearrangement uses TRBV27 and TRBJ2-7, with D possibly TRBD2 on 5 matching bases. Germline loops: CDR1 MNHEY, CDR2 SMNVEV (reference sequence). Between the trimmed V and J ends, which lost 7 bases and 2 bases, there was a span of 12 bases. This CDR3 spans 13 amino acids. The CDR3 here is CASMGGLTYEQYF. The CDR3 DNA is TGTGCCAGCATGGGCGGGCTCACCTACGAGCAGTACTTC.

V is TRBV4-1 and J is TRBJ2-1; TRBD1 agrees at 7 bases. CDR3 size: 13 residues. Germline V gene data show CDR1 as MGHRA and CDR2 as YSYEKL. V lost 1 base and J lost 12; bases outside the gene matches: 6. This CDR3 is CASSQALGQVQFF. Here the CDR3 DNA reads TGCGCCAGCAGCCAAGCACTCGGACAGGTGCAGTTCTTC.

This clonotype was picked up many times. The V gene is TRBV7-9, the J gene TRBJ2-3, with no clear D. V was pared by 1 base and J by 4 bases, with 6 bases between. The germline CDR1 and CDR2 sequences are SEHNR and FQNEAQ (reference sequence). The CDR3 extends over 13 amino acids. CDR3 coding DNA: TGTGCCAGCAGCTTAGTCGCGGCAGATACGCAGTATTTT. Protein: CASSLVAADTQYF.

This clonotype was seen many times. The genes are TRBV28 and TRBJ2-2; the D is unclear. Deletions cut 8 bases from V and 10 bases from J, with 8 bases between. CDR1 MDHEN and CDR2 SYDVKM come from the germline V gene. The CDR3 is 10 amino acids. In nucleotides, the CDR3 is TGTGCCAGCCGGTCTTTGGAGCTGTTTTTT. It translates to CASRSLELFF.

This clonotype came up many times. The chain employs TRBV2 and TRBJ2-1; 8 nucleotides agree with TRBD2. This CDR3 has 13 residues. V shed 9 bases and J 0 bases; nucleotides not matched to a gene: 1. CDR1 is SNHLY and CDR2 is FYNNEI in the germline V gene. The CDR3 DNA is TGTGCCAGTACTAGCGGCTCCTACAATGAGCAGTTCTTC. This translates into CASTSGSYNEQFF.

Concerning this clonotype: This likely comes from a read error, as the CDR3 has no conserved phenylalanine or tryptophan at its end. The chain joins TRBV11-2 to TRBJ2-1; D gene unclear. V was trimmed by 1 base and J by 0 bases, leaving 4 bases between them. CDR1 is SGHAT, CDR2 FQNNGV, per germline. The CDR3 extends over 14 amino acids. The CDR3, as DNA: TGTGCCAGCAGCTTAGGGCACTCCTACAATGAGCAGTTCTTA. Its protein is CASSLGHSYNEQFL.

The table lists this clonotype with a few counts. V is TRBV29-1 and J is TRBJ1-4; D is uncertain. The CDR3 extends over 14 amino acids. The germline V gene encodes CDR1 SQVTM and CDR2 ANQGSEA. V dropped 3 bases and J dropped 0 bases, with 8 bases sitting between them. CDR3 region: CSVDSGTTNEKLFF. CDR3 in DNA: TGCAGCGTTGACTCCGGGACAACTAATGAAAAACTGTTTTTT.